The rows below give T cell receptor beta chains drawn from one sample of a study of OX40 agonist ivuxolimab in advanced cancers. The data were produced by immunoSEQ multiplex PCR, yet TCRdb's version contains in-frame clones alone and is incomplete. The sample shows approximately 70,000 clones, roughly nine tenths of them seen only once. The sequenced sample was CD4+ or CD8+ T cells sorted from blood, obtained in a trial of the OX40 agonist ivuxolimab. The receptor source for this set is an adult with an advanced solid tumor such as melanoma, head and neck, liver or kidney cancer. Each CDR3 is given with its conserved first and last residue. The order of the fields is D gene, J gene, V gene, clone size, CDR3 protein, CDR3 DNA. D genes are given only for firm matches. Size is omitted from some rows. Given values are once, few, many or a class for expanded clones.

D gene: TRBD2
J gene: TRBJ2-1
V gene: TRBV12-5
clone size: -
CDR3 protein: CASGLGLAGAEQFF
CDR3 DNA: TGTGCTAGTGGTTTGGGGCTAGCGGGAGCAGAGCAGTTCTTC

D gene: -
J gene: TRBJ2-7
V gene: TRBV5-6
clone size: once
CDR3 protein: CASSLLNYEQYF
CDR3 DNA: TGTGCCAGCAGCTTGTTGAATTACGAGCAGTACTTC

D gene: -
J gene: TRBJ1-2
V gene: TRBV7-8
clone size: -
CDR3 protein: CASSLRARATSNYGYTF
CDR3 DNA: TGTGCCAGCAGCTTAAGGGCCAGGGCCACCTCTAACTATGGCTACACCTTC

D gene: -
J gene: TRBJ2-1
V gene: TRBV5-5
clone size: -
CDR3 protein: CASSQRIGSQSNEQFF
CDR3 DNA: TGTGCCAGCAGCCAGCGTATAGGGAGTCAAAGTAATGAGCAGTTCTTC

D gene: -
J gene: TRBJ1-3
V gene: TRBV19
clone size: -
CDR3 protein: CASSIRGSSGNTIYF
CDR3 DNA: TGTGCCAGTAGTATTAGGGGGAGCTCTGGAAACACCATATATTTT

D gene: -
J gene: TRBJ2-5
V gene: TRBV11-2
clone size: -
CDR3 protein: CASSNYMRGGETQYF
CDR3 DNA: TGTGCCAGCAGCAACTATATGCGGGGAGGAGAGACCCAGTACTTC

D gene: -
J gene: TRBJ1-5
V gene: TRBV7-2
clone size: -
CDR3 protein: CASSWRVGQPQHF
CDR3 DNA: TGTGCCAGCAGCTGGCGGGTAGGTCAGCCCCAGCATTTT

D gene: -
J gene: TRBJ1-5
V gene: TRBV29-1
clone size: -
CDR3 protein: CSALPGFNQPQHF
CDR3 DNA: TGCAGCGCCCTCCCGGGCTTCAATCAGCCCCAGCATTTT

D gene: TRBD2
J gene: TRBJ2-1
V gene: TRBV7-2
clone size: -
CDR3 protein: CASSFLAGVSDEQFF
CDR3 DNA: TGTGCCAGCAGCTTCCTAGCGGGAGTATCGGATGAGCAGTTCTTC

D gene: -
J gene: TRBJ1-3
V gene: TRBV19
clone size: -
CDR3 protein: CASRTSGNTIYF
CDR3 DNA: TGTGCCAGCCGGACATCTGGAAACACCATATATTTT

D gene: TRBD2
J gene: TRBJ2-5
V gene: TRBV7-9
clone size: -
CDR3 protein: CASSPAGGMETQYF
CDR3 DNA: TGTGCCAGCAGCCCGGCGGGGGGTATGGAGACCCAGTACTTC

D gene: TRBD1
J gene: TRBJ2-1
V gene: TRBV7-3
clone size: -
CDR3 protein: CASSPGQGAYEQFF
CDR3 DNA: TGTGCCAGCAGCCCCGGACAGGGGGCCTATGAGCAGTTCTTC